Listed below are T cell receptor beta chains from one sample, sequenced in a study of early T cells in non-severe SARS-CoV-2 infection. TCRdb re-called the 5' RACE reads through MiXCR, storing one row per CDR3 protein. Of about 98,000 distinct CDR3 sequences in the sample, approximately 10% are singletons; the top ten hold around 5.1%. The sequenced sample consisted of whole blood. The source of these receptors is an adult who was a healthcare worker with PCR-confirmed SARS-CoV-2 infection or an uninfected control (not recorded which). Both conserved end residues are part of each CDR3.

J,V,CDR3
TRBJ2-1,TRBV5-5,CASSLRFAAINNEQFF
TRBJ1-5,TRBV6-5,CASSPDRGLHQPQHF
TRBJ2-7,TRBV6-2/TRBV6-3,CASSYPPGQTYEQYF
TRBJ2-7,TRBV14,CASSQDLGRTTVQYF
TRBJ2-6,TRBV11-3,CASSLGASGANVLTF
TRBJ2-1,TRBV9,CASSPEGLAVRNEQFF
TRBJ2-3,TRBV5-1,CASCGQLGSTDTQYF
TRBJ1-3,TRBV6-5,CATARPQGNTIYF
TRBJ2-1,TRBV7-9,CASSPLNGYDSYNEQFF
TRBJ1-1,TRBV18,CASSPTAIPTEAFF
TRBJ2-7,TRBV7-9,CASSRGGGVYEQYF
TRBJ2-1,TRBV10-1,CASSGISGRAGNEQFF
TRBJ2-2,TRBV29-1,CSVVGLGTGELFF
TRBJ1-2,TRBV6-6,CASSSRGLEDGYTF
TRBJ1-1,TRBV20-1,CSARVTTGQGYTEAFF
TRBJ2-1,TRBV6-5,CASSYSSVGDNEQFF
TRBJ1-2,TRBV9,CASSQGPRDYTF
TRBJ1-2,TRBV18,CASSSTGEHGYTF
TRBJ2-7,TRBV4-1,CASSQDYRDEQYF
TRBJ1-2,TRBV20-1,CSARDRVTGFASYGYTF
TRBJ1-1,TRBV5-1,CASSSAATTENTEAFF
TRBJ1-4,TRBV27,CASSSSGATNEKLFF
TRBJ1-1,TRBV3-1,CASSTRTGYTEAFF
TRBJ1-1,TRBV28,CASSRAGSLNTEAFF
TRBJ2-7,TRBV28,CASSLYRPPYEQYF
TRBJ1-1,TRBV7-9,CASSSDKLEAFF
TRBJ2-6,TRBV19,CASSSGTAGANVLTF
TRBJ2-1,TRBV20-1,CSARPTSKNEQFF
TRBJ2-5,TRBV19,CASSYRDIKSETQYF
TRBJ2-2,TRBV4-1,CASSQVDLGLSVGELFF
TRBJ2-7,TRBV2,CASSVRASGNEQYF
TRBJ2-1,TRBV11-2,CASSLSGTSAQFF
TRBJ1-2,TRBV7-3,CASSFTPQGDGYTF
TRBJ2-5,TRBV27,CASSLSAPFHEGRKETQYF
TRBJ2-7,TRBV14,CASSQVYEQYF
TRBJ2-7,TRBV5-5,CASRSRQGASDEQYF
TRBJ2-7,TRBV12-3/TRBV12-4,CASSPRSSPFYEQYF
TRBJ2-3,TRBV5-4,CASSLDRIVGADTQYF
TRBJ2-3,TRBV6-6,CASSYSITDSTDTQYF
TRBJ2-7,TRBV29-1,CSVVRGYEQYF
TRBJ1-1,TRBV29-1,CSVRPGNTEAFF
TRBJ2-1,TRBV14,CASSPRADPYNEQFF
TRBJ2-6,TRBV28,CASSTGGPLANVLTF
TRBJ2-1,TRBV5-1,CASSLEEPSYNEQFF
TRBJ2-1,TRBV4-2,CASSQPDPRVLDEQFF
TRBJ2-1,TRBV12-3/TRBV12-4,CASSMTGLLQTREFF
TRBJ1-1,TRBV30,CAWSESGVVDFNTEAFF
TRBJ1-4,TRBV20-1,CSPRNNEKLFF
TRBJ1-6,TRBV28,CASSLPARPLHF
TRBJ2-2,TRBV2,CASLDPNTGELFF
TRBJ2-1,TRBV18,CASSPPRGIDEQFF
TRBJ2-1,TRBV10-3,CAIRRYNEQFF
TRBJ2-1,TRBV7-6,CASSLAGWANEQFF
TRBJ2-6,TRBV5-1,CASSLGTAGANVLTF
TRBJ1-1,TRBV12-3/TRBV12-4,CASSLEVVAEAFF
TRBJ1-1,TRBV30,CASTLKGKTEAFF
TRBJ1-3,TRBV20-1,CSAPAMGGVPGNTIYF
TRBJ1-3,TRBV11-2,CASSFRNTIYF